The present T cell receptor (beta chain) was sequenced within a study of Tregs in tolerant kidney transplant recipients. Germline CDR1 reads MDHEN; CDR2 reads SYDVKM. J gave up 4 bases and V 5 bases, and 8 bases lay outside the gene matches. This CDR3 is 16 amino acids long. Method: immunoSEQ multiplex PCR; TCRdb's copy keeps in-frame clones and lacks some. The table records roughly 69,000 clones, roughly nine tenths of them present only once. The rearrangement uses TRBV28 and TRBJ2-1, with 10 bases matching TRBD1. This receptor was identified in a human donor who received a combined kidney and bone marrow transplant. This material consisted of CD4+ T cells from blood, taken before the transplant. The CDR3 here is CASSPPGTGEYNEQFF. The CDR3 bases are TGTGCCAGCAGTCCCCCCGGGACAGGGGAATACAATGAGCAGTTCTTC.